This TCR beta chain emerged from a study of cytomegalovirus exposure and HLA in healthy donors. Findings and caveats of the study: The authors later linked a missense DCLRE1C variant to TCR beta V- and J-gene trimming. In most subjects, TCR beta sequences reportedly gave accurate predictions of HLA-A and HLA-B alleles.

The CDR3 is made up of 16 amino acids. Trimming took 5 bases from V and 7 from J; bases not matched to a gene: 10. CDR1 is SEHNR and CDR2 is FQNEAQ in the germline V gene (reference sequence). With respect to this clone: Its antigen is not identified.

The PCR ran on 60 Vbeta and 13 Jbeta primers. The assay was immunoSEQ multiplex PCR, and TCRdb's table has in-frame clones only and misses some. The sample consists of approximately 140,000 clones, more than 60% of them appearing once. The receptor comes from a male donor in good health and CMV-seronegative. Sequenced: PBMCs. The chain carries TRBV7-9 and TRBJ2-1, with TRBD1 identical over 11 bases. The CDR3 loop is CASSQSDRGRKNEQFF. As DNA, the CDR3 is TGTGCCAGCAGCCAATCGGACAGGGGGCGCAAGAATGAGCAGTTCTTC.